Each of the 10 T cell receptor beta chains below was sequenced from the same sample in a study of shared clonotypes between healthy human individuals. Sequencing was performed with immunoSEQ multiplex PCR; in TCRdb, only in-frame clones are kept and a portion is missing. The data show about 490,000 clones, less than 80% seen once. The sequencing input was PBMCs. These receptors were taken from a woman in her thirties or forties in good health. Some clones in this sample may be carry-over from other donors' samples.

The J gene is TRBJ2-7, the V gene TRBV6-5; perhaps TRBD1 as D (5 bases). CDR1 and CDR2 from the germline V gene are MNHEY and SVGAGI. V lost 5 bases and J 11 bases, leaving 22 bases between the germline ends. The CDR3 spans 14 residues. The CDR3 sequence is CASSALLQGRREYF. The CDR3 DNA sequence: TGTGCCAGCAGTGCGCTCCTCCAGGGTCGACGAGAGTACTTC.

The rearrangement links TRBV4-1 to TRBJ1-5; D is undetermined. Germline CDR1 MGHRA, CDR2 YSYEKL. The CDR3 spans 16 residues. The germline V and J ends were trimmed by 0 bases and 0 bases, with 9 bases remaining between them. The CDR3 nucleotides read TGCGCCAGCAGCCAAGAGACCCTATATAGCAATCAGCCCCAGCATTTT. Translated, it gives CASSQETLYSNQPQHF.

The chain recombines TRBV6-1 with TRBJ2-7; perhaps TRBD2 as D (6 bases). Germline loops: CDR1 MNHNS, CDR2 SASEGT. There are 13 residues in the CDR3. V gave up 8 bases and J gave up 6 bases, with 17 bases separating them. CDR3 DNA: TGTGCCAGCTTCCCAATGCAGGGAGGCGAGCAGTACTTC. Amino acid sequence: CASFPMQGGEQYF.

The chain combines TRBV7-8 with TRBJ2-2, with 13 nucleotides matching TRBD2. V lost 6 bases to trimming and J lost 4 bases; unmatched junction nucleotides: 11. Looked up from germline, CDR1 is SGHVS and CDR2 is FQNEAQ. CDR3 length equals 18 residues. CDR3 in DNA: TGTGCCAGCAGTATAGGTTCCGGACTAGCGGGAGTCACCGGGGAGCTGTTTTTT. Translation: CASSIGSGLAGVTGELFF.

V is TRBV29-1 and J is TRBJ1-1; D remains ambiguous. Deletions cut 5 bases from V and 4 bases from J, with 14 bases between. The CDR3 has 13 residues. The germline V gene has CDR1 SQVTM and CDR2 ANQGSEA. The DNA of the CDR3 is TGCAGCGTTCAAATCGGTGGTGGCACTGAAGCTTTCTTT. Protein sequence: CSVQIGGGTEAFF.

The chain uses TRBV5-5 and TRBJ2-7, with D unresolved. V was pared by 0 bases and J by 6 bases, with 10 bases between. CDR1 is SGHKS and CDR2 is YYEKEE in the germline V gene (reference sequence). The CDR3 consists of 13 residues. For the CDR3, the DNA is TGTGCCAGCAGCTTGGTGGGGTACCCCGAGCAGTACTTC. Protein product: CASSLVGYPEQYF.

The chain links TRBV18 to TRBJ2-7; 8 nucleotides match TRBD1. Germline assignment: CDR1 KGHSH and CDR2 LQKENI. The CDR3 sequence is 15 residues long. The J segment lost 6 bases and the V segment lost 0 bases, leaving 7 bases of the junction unmatched. CDR3 nucleotides: TGTGCCAGCTCACCACCGGTGGACAGGGTGATCGAGCAGTACTTC. It translates to CASSPPVDRVIEQYF.

The chain carries TRBV25-1 and TRBJ1-6; the D gene is possibly TRBD1 (5 bases). Germline values: CDR1 MGHDK, CDR2 SYGVNS. The V and J ends lost 2 bases and 8 bases respectively, with 13 bases between them. The CDR3 totals 15 residues. CDR3 bases: TGTGCCAGCAGTGAACAGTCCCAGGGTTATTCACCCCTCCACTTT. Residues: CASSEQSQGYSPLHF. Full variable domain (rest looked up from reference TRBV25-1 and TRBJ1-6): EADIYQTPRYLVIGTGKKITLECSQTMGHDKMYWYQQDPGMELHLIHYSYGVNSTEKGDLSSESTVSRIRTEHFPLTLESARPSHTSQYLCASSEQSQGYSPLHFGNGTRLTVT.

The genes are TRBV6-1 and TRBJ2-2, with D maybe TRBD2 (6 bases). CDR1 and CDR2 from the germline V gene are MNHNS and SASEGT. The CDR3 loop spans 16 amino acids. V was cut by 1 base and J by 2 bases, with 11 bases left in between. The CDR3 is CASSEGRGANTGELFF. The DNA of the CDR3 is TGTGCCAGCAGTGAAGGACGCGGGGCCAACACCGGGGAGCTGTTTTTT.

The chain joins TRBV7-2 to TRBJ2-5; D remains ambiguous. This CDR3 is built from 12 residues. Germline values: CDR1 SGHTA, CDR2 FQGNSA. The germline V and J ends were trimmed by 3 bases and 5 bases, with 7 bases remaining between them. CDR3 sequence: CASSFGGETQYF. CDR3 bases: TGTGCCAGCAGCTTCGGTGGGGAGACCCAGTACTTC.